These 20 T cell receptor beta chains were sequenced from one sample in a study of technical replicates of blood from a handful of donors. Measured with immunoSEQ multiplex PCR; TCRdb has only the in-frame clones, and not every one. The sample yields about 84,000 clones, roughly 98% seen once. Material for sequencing was T cells isolated from PBMCs. Receptors originate from a human donor in good health.

About this clone itself: The junction differs from germline at one of its ends, possibly a read error. This chain joins TRBV5-1 and TRBJ2-7; 7 bases line up with TRBD1. The CDR3 covers 14 residues. CDR1 and CDR2 (germline): SGHRS, YFSETQ. CDR3 DNA sequence: TGCGCCAGCAGCGCCGGGACAGATCGACTACTAGGGGACTTC. Its protein product is CASSAGTDRLLGDF.

About this clone: Germline is not matched at one junction end, which may reflect a read error. The V and J genes are TRBV6-1 and TRBJ2-7; 8 bases agree with TRBD1. The CDR3 runs 15 residues. The germline V gene has CDR1 MNHNS and CDR2 SASEGT. CDR3 DNA sequence: TGTGCCAGCATTGAACCTGGACAGGGTGGCTACGAGCAGTACTTC. It translates to CASIEPGQGGYEQYF.

This clone occurred once. This chain links TRBV10-3 with TRBJ2-2, with 7 bases lining up with TRBD1. From germline, CDR1 is ENHRY and CDR2 SYGVKD. V dropped 10 bases and J dropped 4; count of bases not matched to a gene: 6. There are 13 residues in the CDR3. CDR3: CANKDRVTGELFF. The CDR3 DNA reads as TGTGCCAACAAAGACAGGGTCACCGGGGAGCTGTTTTTT.

The chain links TRBV14 to TRBJ2-3, with a possible D match to TRBD2 (6 bases). The germline V and J ends were trimmed by 8 bases and 0 bases, with 15 bases remaining between them. This CDR3 is built from 15 residues. Germline assignment: CDR1 SGHDN and CDR2 FVKESK. Here the CDR3 reads CASSRGGTSTDTQYF. In DNA form, the CDR3 reads TGTGCCAGCTCCCGGGGCGGGACGAGCACAGATACGCAGTATTTT.

The gene calls are TRBV7-8 and TRBJ2-1, with 11 positions matching TRBD2. Germline assignment: CDR1 SGHVS and CDR2 FQNEAQ. The CDR3 covers 15 residues. Trimming cost V 3 bases and J 8 bases; bases outside gene matches: 6. In DNA, the CDR3 is TGTGCCAGCAGCTTGGGTGGACTAGCGGGTGATGAGCAGTTCTTC. It is translated as CASSLGGLAGDEQFF.

The chain has TRBV5-1 and TRBJ1-2, with D possibly being TRBD1 (6 bases). The CDR3 has 15 amino acids. The germline gives CDR1 SGHRS, CDR2 YFSETQ. V lost 0 bases, J lost 8 bases, and 17 bases lay in between. The CDR3 loop reads CASSLVRLGGRGYTF. The CDR3 DNA reads as TGCGCCAGCAGCTTGGTGCGGCTCGGGGGGCGAGGCTACACCTTC.

This clone was seen a single time. In DNA form, the CDR3 reads TGTGCCAGCAGTGAAGCGTTATGGGCAGTGGGGGGGGTATATGGCTACACCTTC. This codes for CASSEALWAVGGVYGYTF. The chain combines TRBV6-1 with TRBJ1-2; tentatively, D is TRBD1 (5 bases). From germline, CDR1 is MNHNS and CDR2 SASEGT. Trimming shortened V by 0 bases and J by 5 bases, and 22 bases separated the two germline ends. This CDR3 region has 18 residues.

This chain links TRBV28 with TRBJ1-2, with D perhaps TRBD1 (6 bases). Trimming shortened V by 6 bases and J by 4 bases, and 24 bases separated the two germline ends. From germline, CDR1 is MDHEN and CDR2 SYDVKM. CDR3 length: 17 amino acids. The DNA for the CDR3 is TGTGCCAGCAGCCCCACAACAGGACAGCAAGCTCTCTATGGCTACACCTTC. The encoded protein is CASSPTTGQQALYGYTF.

The chain couples TRBV20-1 to TRBJ2-3; 7 bases match TRBD2. This CDR3 spans 10 amino acids. V gave up 6 bases and J gave up 7 bases; unmatched junction bases: 1. Germline CDR1 and CDR2: DFQATT and SNEGSKA (reference sequence). The CDR3, as DNA: TGCAGTGCGGGGGGGAATACGCAGTATTTT. This gives the protein CSAGGNTQYF.

V and J are TRBV12-5 and TRBJ2-1; TRBD1 aligns across 10 bases. The CDR3 loop spans 16 amino acids. Germline lookup yields CDR1 LGHNT and CDR2 FRNRAP. The J segment lost 9 bases and the V segment lost 0 bases, leaving 8 bases of the junction unmatched. Here the CDR3 reads CASGLVGGQGVAEQFF. The DNA for the CDR3 is TGTGCTAGTGGTTTGGTTGGAGGACAGGGGGTCGCTGAGCAGTTCTTC.

V gene TRBV28 combines with J gene TRBJ2-7, with 9 nucleotides matching TRBD2. The CDR3 length is 15 residues. V lost 8 bases to trimming and J lost 3 bases; unmatched junction nucleotides: 11. Germline CDR1 is MDHEN and CDR2 is SYDVKM. CDR3 in amino acids: CASGRLAAMYYEQYF. CDR3 DNA: TGTGCCAGCGGGCGACTAGCGGCCATGTACTACGAGCAGTACTTC.

This chain links TRBV4-1 with TRBJ1-6; D gene uncertain. The CDR3 covers 14 residues. The germline gives CDR1 MGHRA, CDR2 YSYEKL. V lost 3 bases and J 9 bases, leaving 12 bases between the germline ends. Here the CDR3 reads CASSQAVFGSPLHF. The CDR3 nucleotides read TGCGCCAGCAGCCAGGCCGTCTTTGGTTCACCCCTCCACTTT.

V gene TRBV28 combines with J gene TRBJ2-1; the D gene is possibly TRBD2 (6 bases). Per the germline V gene, CDR1 is MDHEN and CDR2 is SYDVKM. This CDR3 contains 15 residues. Trimming cost V 3 bases and J 4 bases, with 13 bases left between them. CDR3 coding DNA: TGTGCCAGCAGTTTGTTAGCGGAGGGATACAATGAGCAGTTCTTC. It yields the protein CASSLLAEGYNEQFF.

This chain connects TRBV27 to TRBJ2-2, with D hard to call. V was trimmed by 2 bases and J by 0 bases, leaving 10 bases between them. Looked up from germline, CDR1 is MNHEY and CDR2 is SMNVEV (reference sequence). The CDR3 totals 16 residues. CDR3 residues: CASSLTLSANTGELFF. The CDR3 DNA follows: TGTGCCAGCAGTTTAACCCTAAGCGCGAACACCGGGGAGCTGTTTTTT.

V is TRBV4-1 and J is TRBJ2-1; 12 bases are shared with TRBD2. CDR3 size: 17 residues. V was clipped by 4 bases and J by 4 bases; unmatched bases: 8. Germline CDR1 MGHRA, CDR2 YSYEKL. The CDR3, as DNA: TGCGCCAGCAGCCGAACTCTAGGACTAGCGGGATACAATGAGCAGTTCTTC. This encodes CASSRTLGLAGYNEQFF.

V gene TRBV6-1 combines with J gene TRBJ1-4; D gene uncertain. Germline assignment: CDR1 MNHNS and CDR2 SASEGT. The V end lost 6 bases, the J end lost 8 bases, and 19 bases lay between the germline ends. CDR3 length: 15 amino acids. The CDR3 spells CASSLRPGVYEKLFF. The CDR3 DNA reads as TGTGCCAGCAGCTTAAGGCCCGGGGTTTACGAAAAACTGTTTTTT.

The rearrangement links TRBV7-9 to TRBJ2-5; 8 bases agree with TRBD2. V was pared by 4 bases and J by 5 bases, with 6 bases of the junction left unmatched. The length of the CDR3 is 14 residues. Germline V gives CDR1 SEHNR, CDR2 FQNEAQ (reference sequence). This chain's CDR3 is CASSSPSGPETQYF. The CDR3 DNA reads TGTGCCAGCAGCTCTCCTAGCGGGCCGGAGACCCAGTACTTC.

The chain combines TRBV2 with TRBJ2-1, with 7 nucleotides matching TRBD1. The CDR3 sequence is 13 residues long. Per germline, CDR1 SNHLY and CDR2 FYNNEI. After removal of 4 bases from V and 12 bases from J, the junction contained 9 bases not matched to a gene. The CDR3 sequence: CASSVLQGVWQFF. The CDR3 nucleotides are TGTGCCAGCAGTGTATTGCAGGGGGTATGGCAGTTCTTC.

The chain recombines TRBV9 with TRBJ2-7; 14 nucleotides align to TRBD2. The CDR3 totals 14 residues. Germline V gives CDR1 SGDLS, CDR2 YYNGEE. V lost 3 bases and J lost 6; bases outside the gene matches: 2. The CDR3 DNA reads as TGTGCCAGCAGCGAAGGACTAGCGGGAGGCGAGCAGTACTTC. This encodes CASSEGLAGGEQYF.

The J gene is TRBJ1-2, the V gene TRBV19, with 10 bases identical to TRBD1. Germline-derived CDR1 and CDR2 are LNHDA and SQIVND (reference sequence). With V trimmed by 1 base and J by 4 bases, 6 bases remained unmatched. The length of the CDR3 is 16 residues. The CDR3 DNA is TGTGCCAGTAGTATAGGCGGGACAGGGGTTTTCTATGGCTACACCTTC. Translating gives CASSIGGTGVFYGYTF.